A single sample is the source of the 32 T cell receptor beta chains below, sequenced in a study of T cell clones after liver transplantation. The repertoire was sequenced with immunoSEQ multiplex PCR; TCRdb's copy has only in-frame clones and lacks some. Of 20,000 to 25,000 clones in the sample, about four fifths were seen once. This material consisted of CD8+ T cells from blood, taken more than 52 months after liver transplant. These receptors were collected from a human patient who received a liver transplant. Some of the T cells may derive from the graft donor.

The V call is TRBV28, the J call TRBJ2-5; the D gene is possibly TRBD1 (7 bases). V was pared by 5 bases and J by 4 bases, with 8 bases between. Germline values: CDR1 MDHEN, CDR2 SYDVKM. The CDR3 length is 12 residues. The CDR3 DNA reads TGTGCCAGCAGTCAGGGGGGAGAGACCCAGTACTTC. This codes for CASSQGGETQYF.

The rearrangement links TRBV27 to TRBJ1-1; D is unresolved. Trimming removed 3 bases at V and 4 bases at J, with 12 bases between. The germline gives CDR1 MNHEY, CDR2 SMNVEV (reference sequence). The CDR3 extends over 14 amino acids. CDR3 loop: CASSLLSESTEAFF. The DNA of the CDR3 is TGTGCCAGCAGTTTGTTGTCTGAAAGCACTGAAGCTTTCTTT.

The V and J genes are TRBV5-1 and TRBJ2-7, with D perhaps TRBD1 or TRBD2 (5 bases each). The V end was cut by 2 bases, the J end by 4 bases, with 16 bases between. The CDR3 covers 15 residues. Germline V gene data show CDR1 as SGHRS and CDR2 as YFSETQ. The CDR3, as DNA: TGCGCCAGCAGCTTCAGTGGCGGCGAGGGGTACGAGCAGTACTTC. This codes for CASSFSGGEGYEQYF.

This clone was observed a handful of times. One end of the junction does not line up with germline, which may come from a read error. The gene calls are TRBV27 and TRBJ2-7; D gene ambiguous. The CDR3 sequence is 12 residues long. CDR1 and CDR2 from the germline V gene are MNHEY and SMNVEV (reference sequence). In DNA, the CDR3 is TGTGCCAGCGGTTTCGACGGCTACGAGCAGTACTTC. This codes for CASGFDGYEQYF.

The count of this clone is one. The chain joins TRBV12-5 to TRBJ2-4, with 11 bases aligning to TRBD1. In germline, CDR1 is LGHNT, CDR2 FRNRAP. V shed 2 bases and J 3 bases; nucleotides not matched to a gene: 3. CDR3 length: 16 amino acids. DNA for the CDR3: TGTGCTAGTGGTTTGTGGGGACAGGGGGGCAAAAACATTCAGTACTTC. It encodes CASGLWGQGGKNIQYF.

This clone appeared a few times. The rearrangement uses TRBV9 and TRBJ2-1; 11 nucleotides match TRBD2. Germline CDR1 is SGDLS and CDR2 is YYNGEE. V lost 0 bases, J lost 7 bases, and 6 bases stayed unmatched. This CDR3 spans 16 amino acids. CDR3 protein: CASSVGSGGAWNEQFF. The CDR3 DNA reads as TGTGCCAGCAGCGTAGGTAGCGGGGGGGCCTGGAATGAGCAGTTCTTC.

The chain recombines TRBV25-1 with TRBJ2-1, with TRBD2 matching over 12 bases. V dropped 7 bases and J dropped 9; count of bases not matched to a gene: 7. The CDR3 has 14 amino acids. Germline CDR1 reads MGHDK; CDR2 reads SYGVNS. CDR3 region: CASNLAGGSSEQFF. The CDR3 bases are TGTGCCAGCAATCTAGCGGGGGGGTCCAGTGAGCAGTTCTTC.

J is TRBJ1-1 and V is TRBV4-1; possibly TRBD1 for D (6 bases). The CDR3 contains 13 residues. The V gene's germline CDR1 is MGHRA and CDR2 YSYEKL. V was clipped by 3 bases and J by 8 bases, with 13 bases between them. The CDR3 coding sequence is TGCGCCAGCAGCCAGGTGGCCGGGACAGAAGCTTTCTTT. It specifies CASSQVAGTEAFF.

This clone came up once. This chain connects TRBV28 to TRBJ1-1, with D uncertain. V lost 6 bases to trimming and J lost 7 bases, with 12 bases between them. Germline values: CDR1 MDHEN, CDR2 SYDVKM. The CDR3 has 12 residues. The CDR3 DNA reads as TGTGCCAGCAGCTACAGTCCGCTTGAAGCTTTCTTT. It encodes CASSYSPLEAFF.

The V gene is TRBV11-2, the J gene TRBJ2-7; 9 bases fit TRBD1. The CDR3 is 13 amino acids. Germline CDR1 and CDR2: SGHAT and FQNNGV. J gave up 11 bases and V 1 base, and 6 bases lay outside the gene matches. CDR3 in amino acids: CASSLVRDREEYF. CDR3 nucleotide sequence: TGTGCCAGCAGCTTAGTCAGGGACAGGGAGGAGTACTTC.

J is TRBJ2-7 and V is TRBV10-2, with D perhaps matching TRBD1 or TRBD2 (5 bases each). The germline V and J ends were trimmed by 2 bases and 2 bases, with 10 bases remaining between them. The CDR3 loop spans 14 amino acids. CDR1 is WSHSY, CDR2 SAAADI, per germline. CDR3 protein: CASSERRDPYEQYF. DNA of the CDR3: TGCGCCAGCAGTGAGCGCCGGGACCCCTACGAGCAGTACTTC.

CDR3 sequence reads: CASSLTEGSGFNSPLHF. Here the CDR3 DNA reads TGTGCCAGCAGCTTAACCGAGGGATCCGGATTTAATTCACCCCTCCACTTT. V is TRBV11-2 and J is TRBJ1-6, with D unclear. Looked up from germline, CDR1 is SGHAT and CDR2 is FQNNGV. V lost 2 bases and J lost 6, with 17 bases in between. The length of the CDR3 is 17 residues.

This clone has only a few counts. The chain uses TRBV2 and TRBJ1-2; TRBD1 matches at 9 bases. Per the germline V gene, CDR1 is SNHLY and CDR2 is FYNNEI. This CDR3 comprises 15 residues. V shed 3 bases and J 3 bases; nucleotides not matched to a gene: 5. This CDR3 reads CASSETQGADYGYTF. DNA of the CDR3: TGTGCCAGCAGTGAGACACAGGGGGCGGACTATGGCTACACCTTC.

The V and J genes are TRBV7-8 and TRBJ1-1; the D is unclear. V lost 1 base and J 11 bases, leaving 14 bases between the germline ends. The CDR3 is made up of 13 amino acids. CDR1 and CDR2 (germline): SGHVS, FQNEAQ. The CDR3 DNA reads TGTGCCAGCAGCTTAGACATGGCGATGTTGGCTTTCTTT. Its translation is CASSLDMAMLAFF.

The V gene is TRBV27, the J gene TRBJ2-3; 9 nucleotides match TRBD2. Looked up from germline, CDR1 is MNHEY and CDR2 is SMNVEV (reference sequence). J gave up 3 bases and V 0 bases, and 16 bases lay outside the gene matches. CDR3 size: 20 residues. The CDR3 spells CASSLSHRVAGEAHTDTQYF. The CDR3 region has the DNA TGTGCCAGCAGTTTATCCCACCGCGTAGCGGGGGAGGCACATACAGATACGCAGTATTTT.

CDR3 amino acids: CASSQEPPAGEADTQYF. The CDR3 DNA reads TGTGCCAGCAGCCAAGAACCCCCAGCGGGGGAAGCAGATACGCAGTATTTT. The chain joins TRBV4-2 to TRBJ2-3; 8 bases match TRBD2. CDR3 length: 17 amino acids. CDR1 is LGHNA, CDR2 YNFKEQ, per germline. Losses at the gene ends were 0 bases for V and 4 bases for J; bases not matched to a gene: 9.

The chain has TRBV9 and TRBJ2-2; perhaps TRBD1 as D (6 bases). Germline CDR1 is SGDLS and CDR2 is YYNGEE. CDR3 size: 17 residues. Deletions cut 0 bases from V and 4 bases from J, with 16 bases between. DNA of the CDR3: TGTGCCAGCAGCGTAGGAGGGACACCTGCCGGCACCGGGGAGCTGTTTTTT. Translation: CASSVGGTPAGTGELFF.

The chain is built from TRBV19 and TRBJ2-1; D gene unclear. The CDR3 is 13 amino acids. Germline V gene lookup returns CDR1 LNHDA and CDR2 SQIVND (reference sequence). The germline V and J ends were trimmed by 11 bases and 2 bases, with 13 bases remaining between them. CDR3 amino acids: CAVLVGTYNEQFF. CDR3 DNA sequence: TGTGCCGTCTTAGTAGGCACCTACAATGAGCAGTTCTTC.

The chain combines TRBV7-2 with TRBJ2-3; a possible D gene is TRBD1 (5 bases). The germline gives CDR1 SGHTA, CDR2 FQGNSA. This CDR3 contains 14 residues. V lost 4 bases, J lost 5 bases, and 13 bases lay in between. CDR3 region: CASSYLGAIDTQYF. The CDR3 DNA follows: TGTGCCAGCAGCTACCTAGGGGCAATAGATACGCAGTATTTT.

This clone was observed a few times. V gene TRBV7-3 combines with J gene TRBJ2-3; D uncertain. The CDR3 runs 15 residues. The germline gives CDR1 SGHTA, CDR2 FQGTGA. V gave up 1 base and J gave up 2 bases, with 10 bases separating them. This chain's CDR3 is CASSLMGRNTDTQYF. The CDR3 nucleotides are TGTGCCAGCAGCTTAATGGGCAGAAACACAGATACGCAGTATTTT. Combining the CDR3 with reference TRBV7-3 and TRBJ2-3 gives the whole variable domain GAGVSQTPSNKVTEKGKYVELRCDPISGHTALYWYRQSLGQGPEFLIYFQGTGAADDSGLPNDRFFAVRPEGSVSTLKIQRTERGDSAVYLCASSLMGRNTDTQYFGPGTRLTVL.

This chain uses TRBV27 with TRBJ2-2, with D hard to call. The CDR3 spans 12 residues. The V gene's germline CDR1 is MNHEY and CDR2 SMNVEV (reference sequence). The V gene lost 2 bases and the J gene lost 8 bases, with 6 bases spanning the gap. The CDR3 DNA is TGTGCCAGCAGTTTACACGGGGGGGAGCTGTTTTTT. Amino acids: CASSLHGGELFF.

This clone was counted a single time. This chain connects TRBV5-3 to TRBJ1-6; weak D call: TRBD1 (5 bases). TRBV5-3 is an ORF, and what it does is uncertain. This CDR3 spans 18 amino acids. V was clipped by 1 base and J by 8 bases, with 22 bases between them. The CDR3 nucleotides read TGTGCCAGAAGCTTGTCGTCAGGGCACCTCGCTCTGTATTCACCCCTCCACTTT. Residues: CARSLSSGHLALYSPLHF.

The rearrangement links TRBV10-3 to TRBJ2-3, with D tentatively TRBD1 (5 bases). Germline V gene sequence: CDR1 ENHRY, CDR2 SYGVKD. V was pared by 6 bases and J by 1 base, with 14 bases between. The CDR3 runs to 15 residues. The CDR3 coding sequence is TGTGCCATCAGCGGACCGACAGTAGGCACAGATACGCAGTATTTT. Its protein product is CAISGPTVGTDTQYF.

CDR3 region: CASSILGGRSYEQYF. DNA for the CDR3: TGTGCCAGTAGTATTTTAGGGGGTCGTTCCTACGAGCAGTACTTC. The chain carries TRBV19 and TRBJ2-7; D might be TRBD1 (6 bases). The CDR3 covers 15 residues. CDR1 LNHDA and CDR2 SQIVND come from the germline V gene (reference sequence). The V end lost 3 bases, the J end lost 1 base, and 13 bases lay between the germline ends.

The CDR3 coding sequence is TGCAGCGTTACCCTTCAGGATCGCTACGAGCAGTACTTC. It translates to CSVTLQDRYEQYF. The rearrangement uses TRBV29-1 and TRBJ2-7; no clear D gene. Trimming took off 5 bases at V and 3 bases at J, with 14 bases between the two ends. CDR3 length: 13 amino acids. CDR1 is SQVTM, CDR2 ANQGSEA, per germline.

The genes are TRBV27 and TRBJ1-1, with 8 bases identical to TRBD1. V dropped 5 bases and J dropped 4; count of bases not matched to a gene: 3. CDR1 MNHEY and CDR2 SMNVEV come from the germline V gene (reference sequence). The length of the CDR3 is 13 residues. The CDR3: CASSPTGGTEAFF. The CDR3 region has the DNA TGTGCCAGCAGTCCTACAGGGGGCACTGAAGCTTTCTTT.

The rearrangement joins TRBV6-1 to TRBJ1-3, with TRBD1 as a possible D gene (5 bases). CDR3 length equals 15 residues. Germline CDR1 is MNHNS and CDR2 is SASEGT. The germline V and J ends were trimmed by 6 bases and 0 bases, with 12 bases remaining between them. This CDR3 is CASSGTVGSGNTIYF. CDR3 DNA sequence: TGTGCCAGCAGCGGGACGGTTGGCTCTGGAAACACCATATATTTT.

CDR3 sequence: CASSYSVDTQYF. CDR3 DNA sequence: TGTGCCAGCAGTTACTCTGTGGATACGCAGTATTTT. The chain couples TRBV6-5 to TRBJ2-3; D is undetermined. Between the trimmed V and J ends, which lost 0 bases and 6 bases, there was a span of 4 bases. The germline gives CDR1 MNHEY, CDR2 SVGAGI. The CDR3 runs 12 residues.

This clone occurred a few times. The V gene is TRBV7-2, the J gene TRBJ2-7; weak D call: TRBD2 (5 bases). This CDR3 has 14 amino acids. CDR1 is SGHTA and CDR2 is FQGNSA in the germline V gene. The germline V and J ends were trimmed by 1 base and 5 bases, with 12 bases remaining between them. The chain's CDR3 is CASSLVRGRDEQYF. The CDR3 DNA is TGTGCCAGCAGCTTAGTCCGGGGAAGGGACGAGCAGTACTTC. The full variable domain, in which reference TRBV7-2 and TRBJ2-7 provide the parts outside the CDR3, is GAGVSQSPSNKVTEKGKDVELRCDPISGHTALYWYRQSLGQGLEFLIYFQGNSAPDKSGLPSDRFSAERTGGSVSTLTIQRTQQEDSAVYLCASSLVRGRDEQYFGPGTRLTVT.

This clone was recorded a few times. This sequence joins TRBV29-1 and TRBJ1-2, with unresolved D. The CDR3 length is 11 residues. V lost 5 bases to trimming and J lost 8 bases, with 12 bases between them. Germline-derived CDR1 and CDR2 are SQVTM and ANQGSEA. DNA for the CDR3: TGCAGCGTTCCGGGCCTTGCGGGCTACACCTTC. This encodes CSVPGLAGYTF.

The chain uses TRBV5-4 and TRBJ1-2; D possibly corresponds to TRBD1 (5 bases). From germline, CDR1 is SGHNT and CDR2 YYREEE (reference sequence). The V and J ends lost 4 bases and 1 base respectively, with 17 bases between them. The CDR3 totals 16 residues. The CDR3: CASSQGEQEINYGYTF. In nucleotides, the CDR3 is TGTGCCAGCAGCCAAGGGGAACAGGAGATTAACTATGGCTACACCTTC. Together with reference TRBV5-4 and TRBJ1-2, the CDR3 gives the full variable domain: ETGVTQSPTHLIKTRGQQVTLRCSSQSGHNTVSWYQQALGQGPQFIFQYYREEENGRGNFPPRFSGLQFPNYSSELNVNALELDDSALYLCASSQGEQEINYGYTFGSGTRLTVV.

This clone was observed a handful of times. The chain carries TRBV28 and TRBJ1-5; D unresolved. V gave up 4 bases and J gave up 1 base, with 8 bases separating them. The CDR3 contains 14 residues. In germline, CDR1 is MDHEN, CDR2 SYDVKM. This CDR3 reads CASSSGMSNQPQHF. The CDR3 DNA follows: TGTGCCAGCAGTTCGGGGATGAGCAATCAGCCCCAGCATTTT.